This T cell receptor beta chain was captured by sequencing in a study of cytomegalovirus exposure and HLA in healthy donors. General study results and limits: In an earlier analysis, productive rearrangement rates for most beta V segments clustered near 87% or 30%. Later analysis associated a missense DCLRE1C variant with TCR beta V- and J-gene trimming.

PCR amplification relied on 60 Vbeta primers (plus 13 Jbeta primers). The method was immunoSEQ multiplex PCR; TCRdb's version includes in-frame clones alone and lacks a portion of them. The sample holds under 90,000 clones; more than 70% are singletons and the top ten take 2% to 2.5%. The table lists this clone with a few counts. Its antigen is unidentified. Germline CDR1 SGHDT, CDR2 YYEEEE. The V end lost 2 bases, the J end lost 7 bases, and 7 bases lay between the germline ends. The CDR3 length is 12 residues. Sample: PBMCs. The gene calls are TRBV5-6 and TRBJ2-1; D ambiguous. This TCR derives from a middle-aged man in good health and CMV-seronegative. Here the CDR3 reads CASSFLGNEQFF. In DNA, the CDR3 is TGTGCCAGCAGCTTTCTCGGTAATGAGCAGTTCTTC.